These T cell receptor beta chains were read from a single sample in a study of OX40 agonist ivuxolimab in advanced cancers. TCRdb's table, derived via immunoSEQ multiplex PCR, lists solely in-frame clones and lacks some. Of 55,000 to 65,000 clones listed, 80% to 90% are singletons. Source: CD4+ or CD8+ T cells sorted from blood, taken in a trial of the OX40 agonist ivuxolimab. These receptors all come from an adult with an advanced solid tumor such as melanoma, head and neck, liver or kidney cancer. Both conserved end residues are part of each CDR3. The order of the fields is clone size, D gene, J gene, V gene, CDR3 protein, CDR3 DNA. D genes are given only for firm matches. A row's size may be missing; if present it is once, few, many or a size class.

abundance: .
d_gene: .
j_gene: TRBJ1-1
v_gene: TRBV28
CDR3aa: CASSYSDTEAFF
CDR3nt: TGTGCCAGCAGTTACAGTGACACTGAAGCTTTCTTT

abundance: .
d_gene: .
j_gene: TRBJ1-3
v_gene: TRBV28
CDR3aa: CASTPPGSGNTIYF
CDR3nt: TGTGCCAGCACCCCCCCCGGGTCTGGAAACACCATATATTTT

abundance: .
d_gene: .
j_gene: TRBJ2-7
v_gene: TRBV6-6
CDR3aa: CATEKTESYEQYF
CDR3nt: TGTGCCACCGAAAAGACCGAATCCTACGAGCAGTACTTC

abundance: .
d_gene: .
j_gene: TRBJ2-7
v_gene: TRBV7-2
CDR3aa: CASSFSQTYEQYF
CDR3nt: TGTGCCAGCAGCTTTTCACAGACCTACGAGCAGTACTTC

abundance: .
d_gene: .
j_gene: TRBJ1-6
v_gene: TRBV2
CDR3aa: CASSRDRFYGNSPLHF
CDR3nt: TGTGCCAGCAGCCGGGACCGCTTTTACGGGAATTCACCCCTCCACTTT

abundance: .
d_gene: .
j_gene: TRBJ2-3
v_gene: TRBV7-2
CDR3aa: CASSPQVSDTQYF
CDR3nt: TGTGCCAGCAGCCCACAGGTCTCGGATACGCAGTATTTT

abundance: .
d_gene: TRBD2
j_gene: TRBJ2-7
v_gene: TRBV10-3
CDR3aa: CAIRDGLALPGEQYF
CDR3nt: TGTGCCATCAGGGACGGACTAGCGTTACCAGGGGAGCAGTACTTC

abundance: .
d_gene: .
j_gene: TRBJ1-5
v_gene: TRBV19
CDR3aa: CASSILFGSLNQPQHF
CDR3nt: TGTGCCAGTAGTATTCTCTTCGGGAGCCTCAATCAGCCCCAGCATTTT

abundance: .
d_gene: .
j_gene: TRBJ1-2
v_gene: TRBV25-1
CDR3aa: CASSDPPESYGYTF
CDR3nt: TGTGCCAGCAGTGATCCCCCGGAGAGCTATGGCTACACCTTC

abundance: .
d_gene: TRBD2
j_gene: TRBJ2-1
v_gene: TRBV7-6
CDR3aa: CASGGTSGTGGRNEQFF
CDR3nt: TGTGCCAGCGGAGGGACTAGCGGGACCGGGGGTCGGAATGAGCAGTTCTTC

abundance: .
d_gene: .
j_gene: TRBJ1-2
v_gene: TRBV6-1
CDR3aa: CASSFDGNYGYTF
CDR3nt: TGTGCCAGCAGTTTCGACGGAAACTATGGCTACACCTTC

abundance: .
d_gene: .
j_gene: TRBJ1-6
v_gene: TRBV21-1
CDR3aa: CASSRRLPSYNSPLHF
CDR3nt: TGTGCCAGCAGCAGGCGGCTTCCCTCCTATAATTCACCCCTCCACTTT

abundance: medium-sized
d_gene: TRBD2
j_gene: TRBJ2-1
v_gene: TRBV2
CDR3aa: CAWGGNEQFF
CDR3nt: TGTGCCTGGGGGGGCAATGAGCAGTTCTTC

abundance: .
d_gene: .
j_gene: TRBJ1-1
v_gene: TRBV9
CDR3aa: CASSVDDGLEAFF
CDR3nt: TGTGCCAGCAGCGTAGATGACGGACTTGAAGCTTTCTTT

abundance: .
d_gene: TRBD1
j_gene: TRBJ2-3
v_gene: TRBV19
CDR3aa: CASSAGTGGRADTQYF
CDR3nt: TGTGCCAGTAGTGCTGGGACAGGGGGTAGAGCAGATACGCAGTATTTT

abundance: .
d_gene: .
j_gene: TRBJ2-1
v_gene: TRBV20-1
CDR3aa: CSAADNEQFF
CDR3nt: TGCAGTGCCGCGGACAATGAGCAGTTCTTC

abundance: .
d_gene: .
j_gene: TRBJ1-6
v_gene: TRBV5-6
CDR3aa: CASSLNRGWNSPLHF
CDR3nt: TGTGCCAGCAGCTTGAATCGGGGATGGAATTCACCCCTCCACTTT

abundance: .
d_gene: .
j_gene: TRBJ1-3
v_gene: TRBV6-1
CDR3aa: CASSENSSGNTIYF
CDR3nt: TGTGCCAGCAGTGAGAACAGCTCTGGAAACACCATATATTTT

abundance: .
d_gene: .
j_gene: TRBJ1-1
v_gene: TRBV6-1
CDR3aa: CASSAQENTEAFF
CDR3nt: TGTGCCAGCAGTGCGCAGGAAAACACTGAAGCTTTCTTT

abundance: .
d_gene: TRBD2
j_gene: TRBJ2-3
v_gene: TRBV5-6
CDR3aa: CASSSRTSGGGSDTQYF
CDR3nt: TGTGCCAGCAGCTCCCGTACTAGCGGGGGGGGCTCAGATACGCAGTATTTT

abundance: .
d_gene: .
j_gene: TRBJ1-1
v_gene: TRBV29-1
CDR3aa: CSVSSGVGTEAFF
CDR3nt: TGCAGCGTATCCTCGGGGGTTGGCACTGAAGCTTTCTTT

abundance: .
d_gene: .
j_gene: TRBJ1-5
v_gene: TRBV2
CDR3aa: CASSSGARWQPQHF
CDR3nt: TGTGCCAGCAGTTCGGGGGCACGGTGGCAGCCCCAGCATTTT

abundance: .
d_gene: TRBD2
j_gene: TRBJ2-5
v_gene: TRBV6-5
CDR3aa: CASSYLAGSQTQYF
CDR3nt: TGTGCCAGCAGTTACCTAGCGGGTAGTCAGACCCAGTACTTC

abundance: .
d_gene: .
j_gene: TRBJ2-5
v_gene: TRBV5-4
CDR3aa: CASSSGHEQETQYF
CDR3nt: TGTGCCAGCAGCTCGGGACATGAGCAAGAGACCCAGTACTTC

abundance: .
d_gene: TRBD1
j_gene: TRBJ2-1
v_gene: TRBV18
CDR3aa: CASSPGTGGTYNEQFF
CDR3nt: TGTGCCAGCTCCCCCGGGACAGGAGGGACCTACAATGAGCAGTTCTTC

abundance: .
d_gene: .
j_gene: TRBJ2-2
v_gene: TRBV6-1
CDR3aa: CASTLNVAVTGELFF
CDR3nt: TGTGCCAGCACCCTGAACGTGGCTGTAACCGGGGAGCTGTTTTTT

abundance: .
d_gene: TRBD2
j_gene: TRBJ2-3
v_gene: TRBV19
CDR3aa: CASSIWASGGRDTQYF
CDR3nt: TGTGCCAGTAGTATATGGGCTAGCGGGGGTCGAGATACGCAGTATTTT

abundance: .
d_gene: .
j_gene: TRBJ2-2
v_gene: TRBV10-3
CDR3aa: CAISQGGGTGELFF
CDR3nt: TGTGCCATCAGCCAAGGTGGCGGCACCGGGGAGCTGTTTTTT

abundance: .
d_gene: .
j_gene: TRBJ2-7
v_gene: TRBV27
CDR3aa: CASSERMASYEQYF
CDR3nt: TGTGCCAGCAGCGAGCGCATGGCGTCCTACGAGCAGTACTTC

abundance: .
d_gene: TRBD1
j_gene: TRBJ2-2
v_gene: TRBV9
CDR3aa: CASSVRTGTGELFF
CDR3nt: TGTGCCAGCAGCGTGCGGACAGGGACCGGGGAGCTGTTTTTT

abundance: .
d_gene: .
j_gene: TRBJ2-2
v_gene: TRBV19
CDR3aa: CASSITRELFF
CDR3nt: TGTGCCAGTAGTATCACCAGGGAGCTGTTTTTT

abundance: .
d_gene: .
j_gene: TRBJ2-7
v_gene: TRBV11-2
CDR3aa: CASALEDGRYEQYF
CDR3nt: TGTGCCAGCGCATTAGAGGACGGACGCTACGAGCAGTACTTC